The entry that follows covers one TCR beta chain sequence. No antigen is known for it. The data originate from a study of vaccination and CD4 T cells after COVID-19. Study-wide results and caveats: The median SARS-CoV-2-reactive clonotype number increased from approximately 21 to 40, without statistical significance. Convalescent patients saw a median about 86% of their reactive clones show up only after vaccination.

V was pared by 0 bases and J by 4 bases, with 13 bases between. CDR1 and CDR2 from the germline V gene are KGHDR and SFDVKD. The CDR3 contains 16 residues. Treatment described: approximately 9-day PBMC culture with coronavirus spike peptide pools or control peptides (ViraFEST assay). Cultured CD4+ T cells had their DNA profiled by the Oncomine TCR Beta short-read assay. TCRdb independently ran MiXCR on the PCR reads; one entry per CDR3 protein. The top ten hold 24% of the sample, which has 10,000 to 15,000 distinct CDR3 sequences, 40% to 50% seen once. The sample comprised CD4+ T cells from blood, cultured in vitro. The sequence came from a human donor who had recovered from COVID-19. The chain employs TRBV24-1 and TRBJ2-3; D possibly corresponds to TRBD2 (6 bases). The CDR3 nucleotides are TGTGCCACCAGTGATTTGCACGGGGAGGCGGCAGATACGCAGTATTTT. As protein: CATSDLHGEAADTQYF.